The TCR beta chain under discussion was sequenced for a study of cytomegalovirus exposure and HLA in healthy donors. Primers for the PCR totalled 60 Vbeta and 13 Jbeta. Sequenced by immunoSEQ multiplex PCR; TCRdb stores in-frame clones only, minus some. Of more than 90,000 clones listed, around 86% were seen once; the top ten hold approximately 4%. This clone was recorded only once. This sample also contains other DNA sequences that code for the same CDR3. Trimming took off 5 bases at V and 1 base at J, with 17 bases between the two ends. CDR1 is SGHVS, CDR2 FQNEAQ, per germline. This CDR3 spans 16 amino acids.

The sequence was collected from a woman in her seventies in good health and CMV-seropositive. This sequence joins TRBV7-8 and TRBJ2-5, with D perhaps TRBD2 (6 bases). Sequences were obtained from PBMCs. The CDR3 region is CASSRHPTSSQETQYF. The CDR3, as DNA: TGTGCCAGCAGCCGCCACCCAACTAGCAGCCAAGAGACCCAGTACTTC.